These 5 T cell receptor beta chains came from one sample sequenced in a study of shared T cell receptors in the human thymus. Clones were read by immunoSEQ multiplex PCR, and TCRdb kept only the in-frame ones, dropping some. The repertoire includes approximately 580,000 clones, about 84% of them detected once, and approximately 0.013% sits in the top ten. These same data were also listed under a study on human thymus T cells.

Input material: thymocytes. The receptors derive from a boy under three years old with a congenital heart defect.

V gene TRBV25-1 combines with J gene TRBJ2-1, with 8 bases that match TRBD2. In germline, CDR1 is MGHDK, CDR2 SYGVNS. With 1 base clipped from V and 2 bases from J, the junction kept 7 bases outside the gene matches. This CDR3 is built from 17 residues. CDR3 residues: CASSELGSGGAYNEQFF. In DNA form, the CDR3 reads TGTGCCAGCAGTGAATTAGGGAGCGGGGGAGCCTACAATGAGCAGTTCTTC. The whole variable domain, filled in from reference TRBV25-1 and TRBJ2-1, reads EADIYQTPRYLVIGTGKKITLECSQTMGHDKMYWYQQDPGMELHLIHYSYGVNSTEKGDLSSESTVSRIRTEHFPLTLESARPSHTSQYLCASSELGSGGAYNEQFFGPGTRLTVL.

This clone was detected a few times. The rearrangement joins TRBV4-2 to TRBJ2-7; 8 positions agree with TRBD2. CDR1 and CDR2 (germline): LGHNA, YNFKEQ. V trimming: 4 bases; J trimming: 6 bases; junction bases outside the gene matches: 5. The CDR3 is made up of 13 amino acids. CDR3 coding DNA: TGTGCCAGCAGCCGCGGGACTAGTAGCGAGCAGTACTTC. It translates to CASSRGTSSEQYF.

This chain links TRBV6-5 with TRBJ2-6; D perhaps matches TRBD2 (5 bases). Germline V gene data show CDR1 as MNHEY and CDR2 as SVGAGI. This CDR3 contains 16 residues. V shed 0 bases and J shed 2 bases, with 8 bases lying between them. The CDR3 sequence: CASSYSRVPGANVLTF. The CDR3 nucleotides are TGTGCCAGCAGTTACTCGAGGGTCCCTGGGGCCAACGTCCTGACTTTC.

This clone was detected once. V and J are TRBV19 and TRBJ2-1; D may be TRBD2 (6 bases). Germline V gene sequence: CDR1 LNHDA, CDR2 SQIVND (reference sequence). This CDR3 spans 16 amino acids. V was trimmed by 5 bases and J by 4 bases, leaving 18 bases between them. CDR3 loop: CASSPRRDFMYNEQFF. CDR3 nucleotide sequence: TGTGCCAGTAGTCCCCGGCGGGACTTTATGTACAATGAGCAGTTCTTC.

V and J are TRBV21-1 and TRBJ2-7; the D call in the table, TRBD2, was not verified against the DNA. TRBV21-1 is shown as a pseudogene. The CDR3 spans 17 residues. This chain's CDR3 is CASRSLSRGRVTYEQYF. Written as DNA, the CDR3 is TGTGCCAGCCGTTCCCTATCCCGGGGGAGGGTTACCTACGAGCAGTACTTC.